A selection of T cell receptor beta chains follows, all from one sample in a study of OX40 agonist ivuxolimab in advanced cancers. Sequencing used immunoSEQ multiplex PCR; TCRdb keeps in-frame clones, though not all of them. This table has about 72,000 clones, approximately 90% appearing once. The starting material was CD4+ or CD8+ T cells sorted from blood, obtained in a trial of the OX40 agonist ivuxolimab. The receptor set was obtained from an adult with an advanced solid tumor such as melanoma, head and neck, liver or kidney cancer. The CDR3 runs from the conserved cysteine through the conserved F or W. Each record gives: D gene, J gene, clone size, V gene, CDR3 DNA, CDR3 protein. A D gene is named only where the DNA matches it firmly. A clone size is listed for some rows: how often the clone was seen (once, few, many), or a class if it is expanded.

D gene: TRBD1; J gene: TRBJ2-2; clone size: NA; V gene: TRBV5-1; CDR3 DNA: TGCGCCAGCAGCTTACAAGGACAGGGCACCCCGAACACCGGGGAGCTGTTTTTT; CDR3 protein: CASSLQGQGTPNTGELFF
D gene: NA; J gene: TRBJ1-2; clone size: NA; V gene: TRBV9; CDR3 DNA: TGTGCCAGCAGCGTAGACGCAGTCACCTATGGCTACACCTTC; CDR3 protein: CASSVDAVTYGYTF
D gene: TRBD2; J gene: TRBJ2-3; clone size: NA; V gene: TRBV9; CDR3 DNA: TGTGCCAGCAGCGTAGTGGGAGGGCCCACAGATACGCAGTATTTT; CDR3 protein: CASSVVGGPTDTQYF
D gene: TRBD1; J gene: TRBJ2-3; clone size: NA; V gene: TRBV28; CDR3 DNA: TGTGCCAGCAGTCCACTGGGACAGCTGGGGAGAGATACGCAGTATTTT; CDR3 protein: CASSPLGQLGRDTQYF
D gene: NA; J gene: TRBJ2-5; clone size: NA; V gene: TRBV9; CDR3 DNA: TGTGCCAGCAGCCCCCGACCCAGCAGGGAGACCCAGTACTTC; CDR3 protein: CASSPRPSRETQYF
D gene: TRBD2; J gene: TRBJ2-1; clone size: NA; V gene: TRBV7-8; CDR3 DNA: TGTGCCAGCAGCGCTGGACTAGCGGGGGGGCAGAATGAGCAGTTCTTC; CDR3 protein: CASSAGLAGGQNEQFF
D gene: NA; J gene: TRBJ2-3; clone size: NA; V gene: TRBV11-3; CDR3 DNA: TGTGCCAGCAGCTTAGCACAAGGGAGCACAGATACGCAGTATTTT; CDR3 protein: CASSLAQGSTDTQYF
D gene: NA; J gene: TRBJ2-1; clone size: NA; V gene: TRBV5-1; CDR3 DNA: TGCGCCAGCAGCTTTGGACCTCACAGTTTCTTC; CDR3 protein: CASSFGPHSFF
D gene: TRBD1; J gene: TRBJ1-6; clone size: once; V gene: TRBV4-2; CDR3 DNA: TGTGCCAGCAGCCAAGAAGGGACAGGGGACTCACCCCTCCACTTT; CDR3 protein: CASSQEGTGDSPLHF
D gene: NA; J gene: TRBJ2-3; clone size: NA; V gene: TRBV28; CDR3 DNA: TGTGCCAGCACTTCGGCTAGCCGAGATACGCAGTATTTT; CDR3 protein: CASTSASRDTQYF
D gene: TRBD2; J gene: TRBJ2-1; clone size: NA; V gene: TRBV27; CDR3 DNA: TGTGCCAGCAGGACCGAGGCTAGCGGAACCTACAATGAGCAGTTCTTC; CDR3 protein: CASRTEASGTYNEQFF
D gene: TRBD1; J gene: TRBJ2-1; clone size: NA; V gene: TRBV10-1; CDR3 DNA: TGCGCCAGCAGTACTCGACAGGGTCAAGGGGAGCAGTTCTTC; CDR3 protein: CASSTRQGQGEQFF
D gene: TRBD1; J gene: TRBJ2-3; clone size: NA; V gene: TRBV10-1; CDR3 DNA: TGCGCCAGCAGCCCGGGACAGGGAACGGATACGCAGTATTTT; CDR3 protein: CASSPGQGTDTQYF
D gene: NA; J gene: TRBJ2-5; clone size: NA; V gene: TRBV9; CDR3 DNA: TGTGCCAGCAGCGTAGAGCCCGGGGAGACCCAGTACTTC; CDR3 protein: CASSVEPGETQYF
D gene: TRBD1; J gene: TRBJ1-2; clone size: once; V gene: TRBV28; CDR3 DNA: TGTGCCAGCAGTGGGGCAGGGGGCAACTATGGCTACACCTTC; CDR3 protein: CASSGAGGNYGYTF
D gene: TRBD2; J gene: TRBJ2-3; clone size: NA; V gene: TRBV7-9; CDR3 DNA: TGTGCCAGCACCCTAGGACTAGCGGGTTTTGCAGATACGCAGTATTTT; CDR3 protein: CASTLGLAGFADTQYF
D gene: NA; J gene: TRBJ2-5; clone size: NA; V gene: TRBV30; CDR3 DNA: TGTGCCTGGAGTGTAGGGGGGGGCGCGAAGACCCAGTACTTC; CDR3 protein: CAWSVGGGAKTQYF
D gene: NA; J gene: TRBJ1-4; clone size: few; V gene: TRBV27; CDR3 DNA: TGTGCCAGCGGGTCCGTCCAGGTTAAAGAGGCAAAACTGTTTTTT; CDR3 protein: CASGSVQVKEAKLFF
D gene: NA; J gene: TRBJ1-6; clone size: few; V gene: TRBV28; CDR3 DNA: TGTGCCAGCAGAAACCCGGACAGTCATAATTCACCCCTCCACTTT; CDR3 protein: CASRNPDSHNSPLHF
D gene: NA; J gene: TRBJ2-1; clone size: NA; V gene: TRBV6-1; CDR3 DNA: TGTGCCAGCAGTGGGGACTCCCGGGGGAATGAGCAGTTCTTC; CDR3 protein: CASSGDSRGNEQFF
D gene: TRBD1; J gene: TRBJ1-1; clone size: NA; V gene: TRBV18; CDR3 DNA: TGTGCCAGCTCACCACGACAGGGAGAAATGAACACTGAAGCTTTCTTT; CDR3 protein: CASSPRQGEMNTEAFF
D gene: TRBD1; J gene: TRBJ2-3; clone size: NA; V gene: TRBV9; CDR3 DNA: TGTGCCAGCAGCTTAGGGACAGGGATGAATTCAGATACGCAGTATTTT; CDR3 protein: CASSLGTGMNSDTQYF
D gene: NA; J gene: TRBJ1-2; clone size: NA; V gene: TRBV6-5; CDR3 DNA: TGTGCCAGTCGATCGTCCAATGCTAACTATGGCTACACCTTC; CDR3 protein: CASRSSNANYGYTF
D gene: TRBD1; J gene: TRBJ1-1; clone size: NA; V gene: TRBV19; CDR3 DNA: TGTGCCAGTAGTTTAATTCAGGGGGCCAGCACTGAAGCTTTCTTT; CDR3 protein: CASSLIQGASTEAFF
D gene: NA; J gene: TRBJ1-3; clone size: NA; V gene: TRBV2; CDR3 DNA: TGTGCCAGCAGTGCCGCGGGTCCTCGAAACACCATATATTTT; CDR3 protein: CASSAAGPRNTIYF
D gene: NA; J gene: TRBJ1-2; clone size: NA; V gene: TRBV6-1; CDR3 DNA: TGTGCCAGCACTAGGGACATCAAAGGGGTTTATGGCTACACCTTC; CDR3 protein: CASTRDIKGVYGYTF
D gene: TRBD1; J gene: TRBJ1-5; clone size: NA; V gene: TRBV19; CDR3 DNA: TGTGCCAGTAAAAGGGGCGGGACAGGGGTAACAAATCAGCCCCAGCATTTT; CDR3 protein: CASKRGGTGVTNQPQHF
D gene: TRBD2; J gene: TRBJ2-2; clone size: NA; V gene: TRBV5-1; CDR3 DNA: TGCGCCAGCAGCTTGGCCAGCGGGGGGGCCGGGGAGCTGTTTTTT; CDR3 protein: CASSLASGGAGELFF
D gene: TRBD1; J gene: TRBJ1-1; clone size: NA; V gene: TRBV12-5; CDR3 DNA: TGTGCTAGTGGTCTCACAGGGGAGAAAGCTTTCTTT; CDR3 protein: CASGLTGEKAFF
D gene: TRBD2; J gene: TRBJ2-1; clone size: NA; V gene: TRBV28; CDR3 DNA: TGTGCCAGCACCCTGGGTCTAGCGGGAGGTGTCAATGAGCAGTTCTTC; CDR3 protein: CASTLGLAGGVNEQFF
D gene: TRBD1; J gene: TRBJ1-2; clone size: once; V gene: TRBV6-6; CDR3 DNA: TGTGCCAGCAGAGAAATGGGGGGACAGCATGGCTACACCTTC; CDR3 protein: CASREMGGQHGYTF
D gene: TRBD2; J gene: TRBJ2-3; clone size: NA; V gene: TRBV7-9; CDR3 DNA: TGTGCCAGCAGCGACCGGGGGGGTTCCACAGATACGCAGTATTTT; CDR3 protein: CASSDRGGSTDTQYF
D gene: NA; J gene: TRBJ2-7; clone size: few; V gene: TRBV30; CDR3 DNA: TGTGCCTGGGGTCGGGGAGGCTACGAGCAGTACTTC; CDR3 protein: CAWGRGGYEQYF
D gene: NA; J gene: TRBJ2-7; clone size: many; V gene: TRBV18; CDR3 DNA: TGTGCCAGCTCACAAGGGATATCCTACGAGCAGTACTTC; CDR3 protein: CASSQGISYEQYF
D gene: NA; J gene: TRBJ2-5; clone size: NA; V gene: TRBV6-5; CDR3 DNA: TGTGCCAGCAGTTACTCAACTAGTTCAGAGACCCAGTACTTC; CDR3 protein: CASSYSTSSETQYF
D gene: NA; J gene: TRBJ2-1; clone size: NA; V gene: TRBV2; CDR3 DNA: TGTGCCAGCAGTCCCACAGGGATTTCCTACAATGAGCAGTTCTTC; CDR3 protein: CASSPTGISYNEQFF
D gene: TRBD1; J gene: TRBJ1-2; clone size: once; V gene: TRBV15; CDR3 DNA: TGTGCCACCAGGACGGGGACAGACGAGGGCTACACCTTC; CDR3 protein: CATRTGTDEGYTF
D gene: TRBD1; J gene: TRBJ1-1; clone size: NA; V gene: TRBV27; CDR3 DNA: TGTGCCAGCAGCCTGACAGGGGGCGGGAACACTGAAGCTTTCTTT; CDR3 protein: CASSLTGGGNTEAFF
D gene: TRBD1; J gene: TRBJ1-5; clone size: few; V gene: TRBV10-3; CDR3 DNA: TGTGCCATTGGGGACAGGCCCGACCAGAATCAGCCCCAGCATTTT; CDR3 protein: CAIGDRPDQNQPQHF
D gene: NA; J gene: TRBJ2-1; clone size: NA; V gene: TRBV5-5; CDR3 DNA: TGTGCCAGCATCCCCTTCGGGACCACAGTCTATGAGCAGTTCTTC; CDR3 protein: CASIPFGTTVYEQFF